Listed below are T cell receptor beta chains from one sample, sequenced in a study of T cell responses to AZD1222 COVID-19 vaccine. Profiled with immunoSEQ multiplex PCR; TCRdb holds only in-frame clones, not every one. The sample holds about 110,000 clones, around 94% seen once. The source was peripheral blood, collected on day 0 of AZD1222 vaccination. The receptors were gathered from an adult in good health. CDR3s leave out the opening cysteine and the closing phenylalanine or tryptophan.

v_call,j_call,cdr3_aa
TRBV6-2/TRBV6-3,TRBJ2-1,ASSYPDRSSYNEQF
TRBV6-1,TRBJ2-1,ASSASGTSGTYNEQF
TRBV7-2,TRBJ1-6,ASSLGSQLNSPLH
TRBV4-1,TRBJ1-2,ASTDTPGKVGYT
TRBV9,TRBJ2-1,ASSPRGHRSYNEQF
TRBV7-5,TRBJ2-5,ARSYGPETQY
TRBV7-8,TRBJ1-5,ASRLGRTGKLHQPQH
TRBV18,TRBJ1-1,ASSQKGGQGGTEAF
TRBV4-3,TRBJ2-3,ASSQDPALAGITDTQY
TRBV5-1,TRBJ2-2,ASSLVTGTTGELF
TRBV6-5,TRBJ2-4,ASSPRQGVNIQY
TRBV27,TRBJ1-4,ASSIPWYPGGPGEKLF
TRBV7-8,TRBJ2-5,ASRSGQQETQY
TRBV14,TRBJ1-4,ASSQGASWGANEKLF
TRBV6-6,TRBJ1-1,ASSYREEAF
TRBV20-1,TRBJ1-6,SASTAGGESSPLH
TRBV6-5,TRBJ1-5,ATKRGRDQPQH
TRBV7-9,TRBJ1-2,ASSSQAISGPLDGYT
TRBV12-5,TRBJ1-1,ASGFRGTEAF
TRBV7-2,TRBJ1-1,ASSQSGVQAF
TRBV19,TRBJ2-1,ASSMGPQIPNEQF
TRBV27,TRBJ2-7,ASSLKGTGAYEQY
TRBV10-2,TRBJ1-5,ASSESGQFNQPQH
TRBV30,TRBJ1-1,AWSVHVNTEAF
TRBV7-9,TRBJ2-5,ASSLAAETQY
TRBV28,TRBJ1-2,ASSSGAYGYT
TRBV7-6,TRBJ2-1,ASSAGTSAVNEQF
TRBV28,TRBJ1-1,ASRPRPRRTEAF
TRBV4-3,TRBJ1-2,ASSQDRTGGYGYT
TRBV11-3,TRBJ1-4,ASSLVLDEKLF
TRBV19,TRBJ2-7,ASSYQGLPYEQY
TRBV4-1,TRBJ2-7,ASSQVFRDENYEQY
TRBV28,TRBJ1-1,ASGRVYEAF
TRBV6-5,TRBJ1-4,ASSGPRGEKLF
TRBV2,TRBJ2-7,ASSGGASEQY
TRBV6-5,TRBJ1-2,ASTSGTVPHYGYT
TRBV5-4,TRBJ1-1,ASRRGTSGAEAF
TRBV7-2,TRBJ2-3,ASRPWTSGRSSTDTQY
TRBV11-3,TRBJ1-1,ASSPNGRAGTEAF
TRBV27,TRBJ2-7,ASSLSLGDVQY
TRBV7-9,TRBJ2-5,ASSLVETGRETQY
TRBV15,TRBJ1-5,ATSSRDVGRPQH
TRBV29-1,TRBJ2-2,SVASYGNTGELF
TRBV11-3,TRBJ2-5,ASSLGTGGQETQY
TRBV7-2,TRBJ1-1,ASKPSRAGGNTEAF
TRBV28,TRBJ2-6,ASSSPYSGANVLT
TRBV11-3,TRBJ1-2,ASSSYETENYGYT
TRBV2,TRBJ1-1,ASQSLGAEAF
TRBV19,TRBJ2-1,ASTTGGAYNEQF
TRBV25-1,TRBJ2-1,ASSEYRLGAHDEQF
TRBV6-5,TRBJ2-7,ASRGTAPYEQY
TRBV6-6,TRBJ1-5,ASSDLGAGNQPQH
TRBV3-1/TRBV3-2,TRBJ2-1,ASRSSYNEQF
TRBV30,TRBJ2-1,AWSVPAKYNEQF